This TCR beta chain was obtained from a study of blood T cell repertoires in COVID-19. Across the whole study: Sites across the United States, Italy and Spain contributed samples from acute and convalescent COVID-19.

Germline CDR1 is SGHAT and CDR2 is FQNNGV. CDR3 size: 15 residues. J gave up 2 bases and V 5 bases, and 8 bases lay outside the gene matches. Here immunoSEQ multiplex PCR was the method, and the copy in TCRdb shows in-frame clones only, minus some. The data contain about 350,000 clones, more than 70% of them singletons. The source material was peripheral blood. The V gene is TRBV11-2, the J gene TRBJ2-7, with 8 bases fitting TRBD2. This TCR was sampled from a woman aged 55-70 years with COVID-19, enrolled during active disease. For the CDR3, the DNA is TGTGCCAGCAGCCGGGGCCCGGGGGGGACCTACGAGCAGTACTTC. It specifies CASSRGPGGTYEQYF. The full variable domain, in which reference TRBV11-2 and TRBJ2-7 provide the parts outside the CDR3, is EAGVAQSPRYKIIEKRQSVAFWCNPISGHATLYWYQQILGQGPKLLIQFQNNGVVDDSQLPKDRFSAERLKGVDSTLKIQPAKLEDSAVYLCASSRGPGGTYEQYFGPGTRLTVT.